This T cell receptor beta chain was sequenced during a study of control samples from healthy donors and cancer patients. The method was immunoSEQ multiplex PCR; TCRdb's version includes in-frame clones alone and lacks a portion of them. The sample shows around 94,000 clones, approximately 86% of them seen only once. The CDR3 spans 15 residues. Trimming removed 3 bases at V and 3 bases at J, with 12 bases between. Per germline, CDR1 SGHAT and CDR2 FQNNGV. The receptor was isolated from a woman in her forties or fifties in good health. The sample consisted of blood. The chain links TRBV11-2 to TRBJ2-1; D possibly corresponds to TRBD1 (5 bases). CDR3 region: CASSFLRGLYNEQFF. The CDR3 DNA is TGTGCCAGCAGCTTCCTTAGGGGCCTCTACAATGAGCAGTTCTTC.